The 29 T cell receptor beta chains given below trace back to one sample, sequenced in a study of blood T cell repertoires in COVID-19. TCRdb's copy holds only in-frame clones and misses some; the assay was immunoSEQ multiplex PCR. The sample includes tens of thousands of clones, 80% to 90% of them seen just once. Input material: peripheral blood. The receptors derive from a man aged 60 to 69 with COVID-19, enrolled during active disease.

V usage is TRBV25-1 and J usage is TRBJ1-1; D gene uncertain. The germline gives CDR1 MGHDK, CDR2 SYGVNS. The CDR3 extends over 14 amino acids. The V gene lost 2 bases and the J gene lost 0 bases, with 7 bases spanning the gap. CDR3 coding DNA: TGTGCCAGCAGTGAAGAGGGATTGAACACTGAAGCTTTCTTT. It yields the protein CASSEEGLNTEAFF.

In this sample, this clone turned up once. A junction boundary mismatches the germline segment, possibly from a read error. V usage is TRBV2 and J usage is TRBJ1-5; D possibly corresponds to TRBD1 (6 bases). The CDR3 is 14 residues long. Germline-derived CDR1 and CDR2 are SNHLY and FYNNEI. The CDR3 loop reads CATSDEGGNQPQHF. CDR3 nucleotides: TGTGCCACCAGTGACGAGGGGGGCAATCAGCCCCAGCATTTT.

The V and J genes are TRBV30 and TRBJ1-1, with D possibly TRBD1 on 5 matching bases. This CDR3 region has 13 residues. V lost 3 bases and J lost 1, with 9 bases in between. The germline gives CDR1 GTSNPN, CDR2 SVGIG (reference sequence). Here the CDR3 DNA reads TGTGCCTGGAGCCGGGGGGGGAACACTGAAGCTTTCTTT. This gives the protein CAWSRGGNTEAFF.

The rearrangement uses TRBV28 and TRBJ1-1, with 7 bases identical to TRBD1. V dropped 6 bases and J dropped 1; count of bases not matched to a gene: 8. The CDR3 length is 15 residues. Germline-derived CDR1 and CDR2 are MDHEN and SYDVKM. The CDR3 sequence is CASSPHTGANTEAFF. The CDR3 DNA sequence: TGTGCCAGCAGCCCCCATACAGGGGCGAACACTGAAGCTTTCTTT.

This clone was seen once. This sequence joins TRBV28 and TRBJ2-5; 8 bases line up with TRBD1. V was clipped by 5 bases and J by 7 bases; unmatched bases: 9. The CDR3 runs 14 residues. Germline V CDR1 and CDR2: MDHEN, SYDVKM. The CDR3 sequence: CASSRSLDRVTQYF. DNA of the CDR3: TGTGCCAGCAGTCGGTCATTGGACAGGGTGACCCAGTACTTC.

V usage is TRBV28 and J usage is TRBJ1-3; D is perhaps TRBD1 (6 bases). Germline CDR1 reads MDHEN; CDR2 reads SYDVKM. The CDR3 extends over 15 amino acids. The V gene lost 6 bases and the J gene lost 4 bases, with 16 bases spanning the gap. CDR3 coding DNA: TGTGCCAGCAGGACTCCACAGGGTCTAGGAAACACCATATATTTT. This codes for CASRTPQGLGNTIYF.

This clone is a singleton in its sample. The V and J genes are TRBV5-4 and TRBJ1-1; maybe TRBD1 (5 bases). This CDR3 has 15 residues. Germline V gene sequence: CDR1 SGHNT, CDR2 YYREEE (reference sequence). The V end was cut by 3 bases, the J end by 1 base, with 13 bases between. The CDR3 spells CASSSLGLENTEAFF. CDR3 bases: TGTGCCAGCAGCTCTTTGGGACTGGAGAACACTGAAGCTTTCTTT.

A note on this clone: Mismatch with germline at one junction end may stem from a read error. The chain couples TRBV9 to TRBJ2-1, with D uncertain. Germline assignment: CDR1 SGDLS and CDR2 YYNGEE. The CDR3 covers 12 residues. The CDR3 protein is CASSVGYDEQFF. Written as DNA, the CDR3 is TGTGCCAGCAGCGTAGGCTACGATGAGCAGTTCTTC.

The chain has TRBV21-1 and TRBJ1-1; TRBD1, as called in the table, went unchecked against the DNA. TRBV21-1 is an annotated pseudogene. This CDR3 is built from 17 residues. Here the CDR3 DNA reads TGTGCCAGCAGGCCCGGGGACAGGGAGTGGGGGAACACTGAAGCTTTCTTT. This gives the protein CASRPGDREWGNTEAFF.

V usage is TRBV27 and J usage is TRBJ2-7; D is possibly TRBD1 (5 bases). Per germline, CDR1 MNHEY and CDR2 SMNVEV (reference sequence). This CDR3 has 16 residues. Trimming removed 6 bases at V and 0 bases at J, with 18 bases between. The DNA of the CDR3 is TGTGCCAGCAGACCACTGGGGCAGGCCTTCTCCTACGAGCAGTACTTC. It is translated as CASRPLGQAFSYEQYF.

The CDR3 reads CASSPTNRAINTEAFF. For the CDR3, the DNA is TGTGCCAGCAGCCCGACCAACAGGGCGATCAACACTGAAGCTTTCTTT. V gene TRBV14 combines with J gene TRBJ1-1; D may be TRBD1 (6 bases). The CDR3 is made up of 16 amino acids. With 4 bases removed from V and 2 bases from J, the gap between germline ends came to 17 bases. CDR1 SGHDN and CDR2 FVKESK come from the germline V gene. Filled out from reference TRBV14 and TRBJ1-1, the complete variable domain reads EAGVTQFPSHSVIEKGQTVTLRCDPISGHDNLYWYRRVMGKEIKFLLHFVKESKQDESGMPNNRFLAERTGGTYSTLKVQPAELEDSGVYFCASSPTNRAINTEAFFGQGTRLTVV.

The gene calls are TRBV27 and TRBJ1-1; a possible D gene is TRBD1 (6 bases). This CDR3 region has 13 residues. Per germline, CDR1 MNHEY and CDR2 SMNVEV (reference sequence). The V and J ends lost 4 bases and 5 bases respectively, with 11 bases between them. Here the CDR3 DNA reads TGTGCCAGCAGTTACAGGGCTGGAACTGAAGCTTTCTTT. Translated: CASSYRAGTEAFF.

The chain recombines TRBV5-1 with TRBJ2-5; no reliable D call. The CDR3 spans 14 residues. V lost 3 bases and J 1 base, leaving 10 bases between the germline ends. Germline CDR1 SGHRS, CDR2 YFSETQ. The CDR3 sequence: CASSYSQIQETQYF. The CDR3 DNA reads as TGCGCCAGCAGCTACAGCCAAATCCAAGAGACCCAGTACTTC.

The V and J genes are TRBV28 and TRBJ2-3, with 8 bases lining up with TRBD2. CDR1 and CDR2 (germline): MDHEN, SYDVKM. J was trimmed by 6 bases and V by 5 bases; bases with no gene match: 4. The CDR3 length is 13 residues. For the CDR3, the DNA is TGTGCCAGCAGTCTCAGCGGGAGTGATACGCAGTATTTT. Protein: CASSLSGSDTQYF.

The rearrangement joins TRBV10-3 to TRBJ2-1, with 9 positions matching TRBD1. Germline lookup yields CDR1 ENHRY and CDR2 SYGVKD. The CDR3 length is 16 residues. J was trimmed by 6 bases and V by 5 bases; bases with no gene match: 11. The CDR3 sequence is CAISRDRVTLLNEQFF. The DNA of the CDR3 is TGTGCCATCAGTAGGGACAGGGTCACACTTCTCAATGAGCAGTTCTTC.

The CDR3 nucleotides read TGTGCCTGGACCTCTACGGACAGACTTAATGAAAAACTGTTTTTT. Amino acids: CAWTSTDRLNEKLFF. The chain carries TRBV30 and TRBJ1-4, with a possible D match to TRBD1 (6 bases). V lost 4 bases to trimming and J lost 4 bases, with 16 bases between them. From germline, CDR1 is GTSNPN and CDR2 SVGIG (reference sequence). This CDR3 has 15 amino acids. Together with reference TRBV30 and TRBJ1-4, the CDR3 gives the full variable domain: SQTIHQWPATLVQPVGSPLSLECTVEGTSNPNLYWYRQAAGRGLQLLFYSVGIGQISSEVPQNLSASRPQDRQFILSSKKLLLSDSGFYLCAWTSTDRLNEKLFFGSGTQLSVL.

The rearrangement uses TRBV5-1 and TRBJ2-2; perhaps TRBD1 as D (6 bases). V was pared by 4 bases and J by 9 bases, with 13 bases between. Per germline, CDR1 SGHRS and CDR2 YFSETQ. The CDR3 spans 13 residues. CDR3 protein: CASSQGHPRELFF. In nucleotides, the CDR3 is TGCGCCAGCAGCCAGGGACATCCCCGGGAGCTGTTTTTT.

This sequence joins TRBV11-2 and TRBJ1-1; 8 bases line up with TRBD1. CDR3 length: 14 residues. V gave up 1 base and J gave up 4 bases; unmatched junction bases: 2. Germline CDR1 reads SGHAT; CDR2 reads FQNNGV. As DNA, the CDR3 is TGTGCCAGCAGCTTAGGGCAGGGGGCCACTGAAGCTTTCTTT. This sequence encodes CASSLGQGATEAFF.

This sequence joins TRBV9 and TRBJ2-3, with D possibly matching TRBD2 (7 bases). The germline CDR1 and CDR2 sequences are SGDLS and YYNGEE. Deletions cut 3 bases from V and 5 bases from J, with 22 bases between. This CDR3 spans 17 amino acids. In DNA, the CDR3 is TGTGCCAGCAGCGAGAGAGGCGCGGGGGCTATGGGAGATACGCAGTATTTT. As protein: CASSERGAGAMGDTQYF.

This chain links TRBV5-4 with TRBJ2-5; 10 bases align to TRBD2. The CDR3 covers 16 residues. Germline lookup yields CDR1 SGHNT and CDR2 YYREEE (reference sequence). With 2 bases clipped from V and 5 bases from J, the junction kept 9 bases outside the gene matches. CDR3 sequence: CASSFGASGSLETQYF. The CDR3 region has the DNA TGTGCCAGCAGCTTTGGGGCTAGCGGGAGCCTGGAGACCCAGTACTTC.

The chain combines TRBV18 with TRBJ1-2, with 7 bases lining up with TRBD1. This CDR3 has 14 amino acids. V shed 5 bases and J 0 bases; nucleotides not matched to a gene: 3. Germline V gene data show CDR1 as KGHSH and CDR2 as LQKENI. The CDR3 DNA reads TGTGCCAGCTCAGGGGACAGAGCTAACTATGGCTACACCTTC. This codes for CASSGDRANYGYTF. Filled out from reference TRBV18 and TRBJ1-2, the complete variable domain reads NAGVMQNPRHLVRRRGQEARLRCSPMKGHSHVYWYRQLPEEGLKFMVYLQKENIIDESGMPKERFSAEFPKEGPSILRIQQVVRGDSAAYFCASSGDRANYGYTFGSGTRLTVV.

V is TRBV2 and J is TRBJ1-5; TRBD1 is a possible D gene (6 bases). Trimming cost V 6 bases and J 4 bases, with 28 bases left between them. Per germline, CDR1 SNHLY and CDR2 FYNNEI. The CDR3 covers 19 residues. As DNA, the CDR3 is TGTGCCAGCAGCCAAAACAGGGACCGTCCCACCGCTCTTAATCAGCCCCAGCATTTT. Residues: CASSQNRDRPTALNQPQHF. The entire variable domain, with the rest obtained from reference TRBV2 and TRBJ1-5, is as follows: EPEVTQTPSHQVTQMGQEVILRCVPISNHLYFYWYRQILGQKVEFLVSFYNNEISEKSEIFDDQFSVERPDGSNFTLKIRSTKLEDSAMYFCASSQNRDRPTALNQPQHFGDGTRLSIL.

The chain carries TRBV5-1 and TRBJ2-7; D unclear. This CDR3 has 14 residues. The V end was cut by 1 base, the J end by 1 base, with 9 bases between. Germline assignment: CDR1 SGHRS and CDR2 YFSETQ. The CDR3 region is CASSLNTNSYEQYF. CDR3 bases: TGCGCCAGCAGCTTGAACACGAATTCCTACGAGCAGTACTTC.

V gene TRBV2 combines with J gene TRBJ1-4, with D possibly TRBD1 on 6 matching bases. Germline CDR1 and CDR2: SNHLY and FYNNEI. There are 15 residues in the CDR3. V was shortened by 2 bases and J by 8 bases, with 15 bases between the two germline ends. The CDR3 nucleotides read TGTGCCAGCAGTGAACAGGGACAAAGCCAGGAAAAACTGTTTTTT. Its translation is CASSEQGQSQEKLFF.

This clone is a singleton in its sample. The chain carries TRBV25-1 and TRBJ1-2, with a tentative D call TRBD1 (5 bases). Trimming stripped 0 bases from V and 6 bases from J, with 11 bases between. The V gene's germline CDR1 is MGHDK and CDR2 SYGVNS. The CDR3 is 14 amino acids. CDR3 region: CASSEYSGLDGYTF. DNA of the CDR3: TGTGCCAGCAGTGAATATTCAGGGTTGGATGGCTACACCTTC.

CDR3 protein: CAFTGSGANVLTF. CDR3 bases: TGTGCCTTCACAGGGTCTGGGGCCAACGTCCTGACTTTC. The chain links TRBV7-9 to TRBJ2-6, with D possibly matching TRBD1 (6 bases). This CDR3 contains 13 residues. Trimming left V 11 bases short and J 1 base short, with 9 bases between. Germline assignment: CDR1 SEHNR and CDR2 FQNEAQ (reference sequence).

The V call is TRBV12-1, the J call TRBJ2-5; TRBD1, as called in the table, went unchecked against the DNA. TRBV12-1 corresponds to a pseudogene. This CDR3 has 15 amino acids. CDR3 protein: CASSPIQGGGETQYF. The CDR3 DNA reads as TGTGCCAGCAGCCCGATACAGGGGGGAGGGGAGACCCAGTACTTC.

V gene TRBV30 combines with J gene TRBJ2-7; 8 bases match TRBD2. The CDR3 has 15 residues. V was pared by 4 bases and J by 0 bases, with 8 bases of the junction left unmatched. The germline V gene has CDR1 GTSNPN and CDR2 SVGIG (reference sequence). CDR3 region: CAWTPLAASSYEQYF. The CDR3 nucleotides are TGTGCCTGGACTCCACTAGCGGCTAGCTCCTACGAGCAGTACTTC.

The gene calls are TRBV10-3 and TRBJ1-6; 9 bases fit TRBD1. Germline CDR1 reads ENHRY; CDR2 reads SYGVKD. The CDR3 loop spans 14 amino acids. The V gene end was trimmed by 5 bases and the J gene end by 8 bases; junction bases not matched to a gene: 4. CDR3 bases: TGTGCCATCAGTATACAGGGGGCGGATTCACCCCTCCACTTT. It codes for CAISIQGADSPLHF.